This T cell receptor (beta chain) was found in a study of neurological immune-mediated disorders. This clonotype was seen ten or more times. V lost 0 bases to trimming and J lost 2 bases, with 10 bases between them. Germline assignment: CDR1 DFQATT and CDR2 SNEGSKA (reference sequence). The CDR3 spans 14 residues. TCRdb analysed the 5' RACE reads with MiXCR anew, one entry per CDR3 protein. Here the sample spans 60,000 to 85,000 distinct CDR3 sequences, roughly 4.8% being singletons. The rearrangement joins TRBV20-1 to TRBJ1-1; D is unresolved. The specimen was PBMCs. The origin of this receptor is a woman aged 25 to 39 with multiple sclerosis. The CDR3 DNA sequence: TGCAGTGCTAGAGACAGATTTGCCAACACTGAAGCTTTCTTT. It encodes CSARDRFANTEAFF.